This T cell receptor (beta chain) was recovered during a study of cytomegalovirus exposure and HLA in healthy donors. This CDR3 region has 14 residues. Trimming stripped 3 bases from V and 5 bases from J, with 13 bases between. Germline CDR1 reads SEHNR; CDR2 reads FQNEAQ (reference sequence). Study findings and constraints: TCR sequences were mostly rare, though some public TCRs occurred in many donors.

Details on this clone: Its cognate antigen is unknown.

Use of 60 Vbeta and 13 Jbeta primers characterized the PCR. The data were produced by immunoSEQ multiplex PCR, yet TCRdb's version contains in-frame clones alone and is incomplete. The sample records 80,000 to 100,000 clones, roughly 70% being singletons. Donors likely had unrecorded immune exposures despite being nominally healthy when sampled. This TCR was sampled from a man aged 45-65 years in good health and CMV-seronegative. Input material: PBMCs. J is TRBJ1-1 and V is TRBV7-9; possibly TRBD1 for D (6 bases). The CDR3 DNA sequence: TGTGCCAGCAGCTTCAGCCAGGGGTATACTGAAGCTTTCTTT. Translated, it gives CASSFSQGYTEAFF.